Following are 23 T cell receptor beta chains from one sample sequenced in a study of CD8+ T cells in alopecia areata. Extracted from the samples, RNA was reverse transcribed into cDNA to serve as the sequencing template. Here immunoSEQ multiplex PCR was the method, and the copy in TCRdb shows in-frame clones only, minus some. In the table there are 150,000 to 200,000 clones, 51% of which are singletons. Treatment noted: oral pan-JAK inhibitor, 5-10 mg twice daily. The specimen was CD8+ T cells sorted from blood, collected at approximately week 51, from a patient treated with tofacitinib. The receptors come from a human donor with alopecia areata.

The J gene is TRBJ2-7, the V gene TRBV13; the D gene is possibly TRBD1 (5 bases). The germline CDR1 and CDR2 sequences are PRHDT and FYEKMQ (reference sequence). V lost 5 bases to trimming and J lost 0 bases, with 14 bases between them. This CDR3 has 15 residues. DNA for the CDR3: TGTGCCAGCAGCCCTAGGGGCACCAGCTCCTACGAGCAGTACTTC. Translation gives CASSPRGTSSYEQYF.

This clone was counted ten times or more. V and J are TRBV2 and TRBJ1-6; 12 nucleotides agree with TRBD1. Per germline, CDR1 SNHLY and CDR2 FYNNEI. This CDR3 has 15 residues. The junction had 1 base not matched to a gene; V was cut back by 3 bases and J by 7 bases. In DNA form, the CDR3 reads TGTGCCAGCAGTGATGGGACAGGGGGCAATTCACCCCTCCACTTT. Protein: CASSDGTGGNSPLHF. The full variable domain, rest sourced from reference TRBV2 and TRBJ1-6, is EPEVTQTPSHQVTQMGQEVILRCVPISNHLYFYWYRQILGQKVEFLVSFYNNEISEKSEIFDDQFSVERPDGSNFTLKIRSTKLEDSAMYFCASSDGTGGNSPLHFGNGTRLTVT.

The rearrangement uses TRBV18 and TRBJ1-4; 7 nucleotides match TRBD1. CDR1 and CDR2 from the germline V gene are KGHSH and LQKENI. The CDR3 has 14 residues. The V segment lost 3 bases and the J segment 8 bases; nucleotides outside the gene matches: 6. The chain's CDR3 is CASSPGGTEEKLFF. Here the CDR3 DNA reads TGTGCCAGCTCACCGGGCGGGACAGAAGAAAAACTGTTTTTT.

The chain uses TRBV29-1 and TRBJ2-3, with D unresolved. Trimming stripped 7 bases from V and 5 bases from J, with 10 bases between. The CDR3 is 11 amino acids. CDR1 is SQVTM, CDR2 ANQGSEA, per germline. The CDR3 loop reads CSALGLDTQYF. The CDR3 region has the DNA TGCAGCGCCTTGGGTTTAGATACGCAGTATTTT.

This clone appeared a few times. The CDR3 loop reads CASSAHFGQGRTEAFF. The DNA of the CDR3 is TGTGCCAGCAGCGCTCATTTCGGACAGGGAAGGACTGAAGCTTTCTTT. This chain joins TRBV9 and TRBJ1-1; TRBD1 agrees at 8 bases. The CDR3 sequence is 16 residues long. Losses at the gene ends were 3 bases for V and 5 bases for J; bases not matched to a gene: 12. Germline V lookup: CDR1 SGDLS, CDR2 YYNGEE.

This clone occurred once. CDR3 amino acids: CASSQEGVYNEQFF. The CDR3 bases are TGTGCCAGCAGCCAAGAAGGTGTCTACAATGAGCAGTTCTTC. The rearrangement links TRBV4-2 to TRBJ2-1, with no clear D. Per the germline V gene, CDR1 is LGHNA and CDR2 is YNFKEQ. V dropped 0 bases and J dropped 3 bases, with 6 bases sitting between them. The CDR3 spans 14 residues.

This clone has only a few counts. This chain connects TRBV7-9 to TRBJ2-7, with TRBD1 as a possible D gene (5 bases). The CDR3 has 13 amino acids. Trimming removed 5 bases from V and 3 bases from J, with 11 bases in between. The germline V gene has CDR1 SEHNR and CDR2 FQNEAQ (reference sequence). In DNA, the CDR3 is TGTGCCAGCAGCCTAGACAGCGACTACGAGCAGTACTTC. This encodes CASSLDSDYEQYF.

DNA for the CDR3: TGTGCCAGCAGACAGGCGATGGGCAATCAGCCCCAGCATTTT. Its protein product is CASRQAMGNQPQHF. V usage is TRBV6-5 and J usage is TRBJ1-5, with a tentative D call TRBD1 (5 bases). Germline V lookup: CDR1 MNHEY, CDR2 SVGAGI. The CDR3 has 14 residues. Trimming left V 6 bases short and J 2 bases short, with 11 bases between.

This clone was detected only once. The chain recombines TRBV15 with TRBJ2-5; D is uncertain. Germline CDR1 LNHNV, CDR2 YYDKDF (reference sequence). The CDR3 has 14 residues. Trimming took off 1 base at V and 5 bases at J, with 11 bases between the two ends. The CDR3 loop reads CATSRGFGGETQYF. The CDR3 DNA reads TGTGCCACCAGCAGAGGGTTTGGTGGGGAGACCCAGTACTTC. Complete variable domain (other parts from reference TRBV15 and TRBJ2-5): DAMVIQNPRYQVTQFGKPVTLSCSQTLNHNVMYWYQQKSSQAPKLLFHYYDKDFNNEADTPDNFQSRRPNTSFCFLDIRSPGLGDTAMYLCATSRGFGGETQYFGPGTRLLVL.

This clone has just a few counts. This sequence joins TRBV30 and TRBJ1-2; no definite D call. CDR1 GTSNPN and CDR2 SVGIG come from the germline V gene (reference sequence). The CDR3 has 12 residues. V lost 5 bases to trimming and J lost 3 bases, with 10 bases between them. The CDR3 nucleotides read TGTGCCTGGGTCGGCGGGGACTATGGCTACACCTTC. Residues: CAWVGGDYGYTF.

The gene calls are TRBV6-5 and TRBJ1-6; no clear D gene. Trimming removed 4 bases at V and 2 bases at J, with 9 bases between. The CDR3 spans 15 residues. Per the germline V gene, CDR1 is MNHEY and CDR2 is SVGAGI. The DNA of the CDR3 is TGTGCCAGCAGTTCCCGGCAAGCCTATAATTCACCCCTCCACTTT. Amino acids: CASSSRQAYNSPLHF.

The CDR3 nucleotides are TGTGCCAGCACCCACACAGATACGCAGTATTTT. Its translation is CASTHTDTQYF. The chain recombines TRBV6-5 with TRBJ2-3, with D unclear. V was pared by 7 bases and J by 2 bases, with 4 bases between. CDR1 MNHEY and CDR2 SVGAGI come from the germline V gene. CDR3 length equals 11 residues.

The chain employs TRBV7-9 and TRBJ2-7; no clear D. The CDR3 contains 13 residues. Per the germline V gene, CDR1 is SEHNR and CDR2 is FQNEAQ (reference sequence). The V end lost 3 bases, the J end lost 2 bases, and 8 bases lay between the germline ends. CDR3 sequence: CASSFDQTYEQYF. Written as DNA, the CDR3 is TGTGCCAGCAGCTTCGACCAAACCTACGAGCAGTACTTC. The full variable domain, rest sourced from reference TRBV7-9 and TRBJ2-7, is DTGVSQNPRHKITKRGQNVTFRCDPISEHNRLYWYRQTLGQGPEFLTYFQNEAQLEKSRLLSDRFSAERPKGSFSTLEIQRTEQGDSAMYLCASSFDQTYEQYFGPGTRLTVT.

The V gene is TRBV7-9, the J gene TRBJ1-4; D is unresolved. Trimming shortened V by 6 bases and J by 7 bases, and 9 bases separated the two germline ends. This CDR3 spans 12 amino acids. Germline values: CDR1 SEHNR, CDR2 FQNEAQ (reference sequence). CDR3 in DNA: TGTGCCAGCAGTCCAGCTGGTGAAAAACTGTTTTTT. Its protein is CASSPAGEKLFF.

The chain's CDR3 is CASSEAPYQETQYF. The CDR3 bases are TGTGCCAGCAGTGAAGCTCCGTACCAAGAGACCCAGTACTTC. The V gene is TRBV6-1, the J gene TRBJ2-5; unclear D gene. Per germline, CDR1 MNHNS and CDR2 SASEGT. V lost 0 bases to trimming and J lost 0 bases, with 5 bases between them. The CDR3 consists of 14 residues.

The chain has TRBV7-2 and TRBJ2-1, with D possibly being TRBD1 (5 bases). Germline V gene data show CDR1 as SGHTA and CDR2 as FQGNSA. The CDR3 is made up of 14 amino acids. The germline V and J ends were trimmed by 5 bases and 4 bases, with 12 bases remaining between them. Written as DNA, the CDR3 is TGTGCCAGCAGCACCCACAGGATATACAATGAGCAGTTCTTC. Translating it yields CASSTHRIYNEQFF.

V and J are TRBV5-5 and TRBJ1-6; D not resolved. CDR1 is SGHKS and CDR2 is YYEKEE in the germline V gene (reference sequence). V lost 2 bases and J lost 13, with 13 bases in between. The length of the CDR3 is 13 residues. The CDR3 DNA reads as TGTGCCAGCAGCTTAAGGGCCGGGTTGCCCCTCCACTTT. This gives the protein CASSLRAGLPLHF.

The gene calls are TRBV5-6 and TRBJ2-7; D may be TRBD2 (6 bases). CDR1 and CDR2 (germline): SGHDT, YYEEEE. Trimming pared 3 bases from V and 3 bases from J, leaving 10 bases between. The CDR3 has 13 residues. CDR3 in amino acids: CASSSGVNYEQYF. CDR3 nucleotide sequence: TGTGCCAGCAGCTCGGGGGTGAACTACGAGCAGTACTTC.

The genes are TRBV10-3 and TRBJ2-5, with a tentative D call TRBD1 (5 bases). The J call could be wrong; TRBJ2-7 is a better fit for the DNA end. CDR3 size: 15 residues. Germline V gene data show CDR1 as ENHRY and CDR2 as SYGVKD. CDR3 sequence: CAISEPSRQSYEQYF. CDR3 sequence (DNA): TGTGCCATCAGTGAGCCGAGCCGACAGTCCTACGAGCAGTACTTC.

The V and J genes are TRBV5-6 and TRBJ2-5, with 8 bases fitting TRBD2. Germline CDR1 is SGHDT and CDR2 is YYEEEE. V was pared by 1 base and J by 3 bases, with 14 bases of the junction left unmatched. The CDR3 loop spans 18 amino acids. The CDR3 region has the DNA TGTGCCAGCAGCTTGACTCGGGCAGGCGGGGGGTTAGAAGAGACCCAGTACTTC. Protein sequence: CASSLTRAGGGLEETQYF.

This chain uses TRBV5-1 with TRBJ1-1, with D unresolved. V lost 0 bases and J 2 bases, leaving 14 bases between the germline ends. CDR3 length equals 16 residues. From germline, CDR1 is SGHRS and CDR2 YFSETQ. CDR3 loop: CASSLVRRDFNTEAFF. DNA for the CDR3: TGCGCCAGCAGCTTGGTAAGGAGGGATTTTAACACTGAAGCTTTCTTT.

This rearrangement joins TRBV5-1 to TRBJ2-2, with D unresolved. V lost 2 bases to trimming and J lost 5 bases, with 7 bases between them. The CDR3 loop spans 13 amino acids. Germline CDR1 reads SGHRS; CDR2 reads YFSETQ. The CDR3 DNA reads as TGCGCCAGCAGCTTTTTGCGGACCGGGGAGCTGTTTTTT. This translates into CASSFLRTGELFF.

V is TRBV13 and J is TRBJ2-1; 7 positions agree with TRBD1. Germline loops: CDR1 PRHDT, CDR2 FYEKMQ (reference sequence). The CDR3 covers 15 residues. Trimming at V came to 5 bases and at J to 4 bases, leaving 8 bases not matched to a gene. Here the CDR3 DNA reads TGTGCCAGCAGCCCAGGGGGTCAACCTTACAATGAGCAGTTCTTC. Its translation: CASSPGGQPYNEQFF.